This TCR beta chain was sequenced for a study of early T cells in non-severe SARS-CoV-2 infection. Study overall: Unsorted whole-blood RNA was sequenced in bulk, leaving chains unpaired.

This clonotype was counted many times. Its antigen is currently unknown. Findings and caveats of the study: The study's VDJdb matching favored anti-spike CD8 responses and missed private and CD4 specificities.

CDR3 size: 19 residues. CDR1 is MNHEY, CDR2 SVGEGT, per germline. After removal of 5 bases from V and 3 bases from J, the junction contained 14 bases not matched to a gene. Attachment of unique molecular identifiers was made to individual cDNA molecules. TCRdb re-called the 5' RACE reads with MiXCR, one entry per CDR3 protein. The top ten hold around 12% of the sample, which has tens of thousands of distinct CDR3 sequences, about 14% seen once. This receptor was obtained from an adult who was a healthcare worker with PCR-confirmed SARS-CoV-2 infection or an uninfected control (not recorded which). The genes are TRBV6-2 or TRBV6-3 and TRBJ2-1; TRBD2 aligns across 12 bases. The sequenced material came from whole blood. CDR3 DNA: TGTGCCAGCAGTCCCCTTCTAGCGGGAGGGCCCCCCGGCTACAATGAGCAGTTCTTC. Its protein product is CASSPLLAGGPPGYNEQFF.